The clone carrying this TCR beta chain came up a few times. Some clones are missing from TCRdb's copy, which holds only in-frame ones; the method was immunoSEQ multiplex PCR. This table holds 66,000 or so clones, 87% found once. The data originate from a study of T cell responses to AZD1222 COVID-19 vaccine. The CDR3 sequence is 13 residues long. Deletions cut 2 bases from V and 6 bases from J, with 5 bases between. Germline loops: CDR1 SGHNT, CDR2 YENEEA. Sequenced here: peripheral blood, sampled on day 0 of AZD1222 vaccination. The chain uses TRBV11-3 and TRBJ2-6; D call uncertain. The TCR sequence derives from an adult in good health. The chain's CDR3 is CASSLPAANVLTF. In DNA, the CDR3 is TGTGCCAGCAGCTTACCGGCGGCCAACGTCCTGACTTTC.